These 19 T cell receptor beta chains came from one sample sequenced in a study of T cells in Graves' hyperthyroidism and ophthalmopathy. From RNA transcripts, TCR beta CDR3 regions were amplified. HTBI primers were employed in a first-round RT-PCR of the TCR CDR3. TCRdb re-derived calls from the multiplex PCR reads in MiXCR, one entry per CDR3 protein. This sample has about 250,000 distinct CDR3 sequences; 22% occur once, and the top ten carry around 64%. Material: blood. The receptors here all came from a young man with Graves' ophthalmopathy.

This clonotype was seen a handful of times. The chain recombines TRBV5-5 with TRBJ1-2; no reliable D call. CDR1 is SGHKS and CDR2 is YYEKEE in the germline V gene (reference sequence). With 0 bases removed from V and 8 bases from J, the gap between germline ends came to 23 bases. The CDR3 spans 17 residues. The CDR3: CASSLAILASGVGGYTF. The CDR3 coding sequence is TGTGCCAGCAGCTTGGCAATCTTGGCGTCTGGAGTCGGGGGCTACACCTTC.

This clonotype turned up a few times. The J gene is TRBJ1-1, the V gene TRBV9; D may be TRBD1 (6 bases). Germline V gives CDR1 SGDLS, CDR2 YYNGEE. This CDR3 comprises 16 residues. V was shortened by 3 bases and J by 1 base, with 16 bases between the two germline ends. The CDR3 nucleotides read TGTGCCAGCAGCGCCGGTACGGACAGAACGAACACTGAAGCTTTCTTT. Residues: CASSAGTDRTNTEAFF.

This clonotype was counted a few times. The gene calls are TRBV6-2 or TRBV6-3 and TRBJ2-3, with TRBD1 matching 9 bases. With V trimmed by 0 bases and J by 5 bases, 6 bases remained unmatched. Germline V gives CDR1 MNHEY, CDR2 SVGEGT. The CDR3 has 16 residues. CDR3 loop: CASSYSRDRDIDTQYF. The DNA of the CDR3 is TGTGCCAGCAGTTACTCGAGGGACAGGGACATAGATACGCAGTATTTT.

V gene TRBV7-9 combines with J gene TRBJ1-2, with a weak D call TRBD1 (5 bases). The CDR3 runs to 16 residues. Trimming cost V 4 bases and J 5 bases, with 20 bases left between them. Germline V gene data show CDR1 as SEHNR and CDR2 as FQNEAQ (reference sequence). The CDR3: CASSSRTGPGLYGYTF. The CDR3 nucleotides read TGTGCCAGCAGCTCGCGGACGGGCCCGGGGCTATATGGCTACACCTTC.

Only a few counts were recorded for this clonotype. The chain has TRBV20-1 and TRBJ2-7, with 11 bases identical to TRBD1. This CDR3 comprises 17 residues. Trimming cost V 4 bases and J 2 bases; bases outside gene matches: 13. Germline V gene data show CDR1 as DFQATT and CDR2 as SNEGSKA (reference sequence). This chain's CDR3 is CSAMNPPGQGDTYEQYF. The CDR3 nucleotides are TGCAGTGCTATGAACCCCCCGGGACAGGGGGACACCTACGAGCAGTACTTC.

The sample holds many counts of this clonotype. CDR3 protein: CSLRGGSYNEQFF. Written as DNA, the CDR3 is TGCAGTCTCCGGGGGGGGTCCTACAATGAGCAGTTCTTC. The chain has TRBV20-1 and TRBJ2-1; 8 bases are shared with TRBD2. The germline CDR1 and CDR2 sequences are DFQATT and SNEGSKA (reference sequence). The length of the CDR3 is 13 residues. With 8 bases clipped from V and 1 base from J, the junction kept 4 bases outside the gene matches.

In this sample, this clonotype turned up a few times. The V gene is TRBV20-1, the J gene TRBJ2-3, with 11 bases matching TRBD2. The CDR3 totals 15 residues. Germline CDR1 reads DFQATT; CDR2 reads SNEGSKA (reference sequence). After removal of 3 bases from V and 5 bases from J, the junction contained 7 bases not matched to a gene. The CDR3 spells CSASRLAGGGDTQYF. The CDR3 DNA is TGCAGTGCTAGTCGGCTAGCGGGAGGCGGAGATACGCAGTATTTT.

In its sample, this clonotype was seen once. The chain recombines TRBV11-2 with TRBJ2-5, with 7 bases that match TRBD2. The germline V gene encodes CDR1 SGHAT and CDR2 FQNNGV. V lost 5 bases to trimming and J lost 4 bases; unmatched junction nucleotides: 7. The CDR3 runs to 14 residues. The CDR3 DNA is TGTGCCAGCAGCCCAGGACTAGTAACAGAGACCCAGTACTTC. The encoded protein is CASSPGLVTETQYF.

The chain links TRBV14 to TRBJ2-3; TRBD2 aligns across 9 bases. The CDR3 extends over 17 amino acids. Germline V gene data show CDR1 as SGHDN and CDR2 as FVKESK. Unmatched junction bases numbered 12, after V lost 3 bases and J lost 5 bases. The CDR3: CASSHIGVAGAKDTQYF. The CDR3 DNA is TGTGCCAGCAGCCACATTGGTGTAGCGGGAGCTAAAGATACGCAGTATTTT.

This clonotype occurred many times. The rearrangement uses TRBV11-2 and TRBJ2-7, with D unclear. Germline V CDR1 and CDR2: SGHAT, FQNNGV. V gave up 4 bases and J gave up 7 bases, with 8 bases separating them. The CDR3 length is 11 residues. CDR3: CASSSVGEQYF. Here the CDR3 DNA reads TGTGCCAGCAGCTCCGTTGGAGAGCAGTACTTC.

The gene calls are TRBV24-1 and TRBJ2-6; D is perhaps TRBD2 (5 bases). Trimming pared 2 bases from V and 0 bases from J, leaving 7 bases between. The CDR3 loop spans 16 amino acids. Germline-derived CDR1 and CDR2 are KGHDR and SFDVKD. The chain's CDR3 is CATSDYRDSGANVLTF. The CDR3 nucleotides are TGTGCCACCAGTGATTACCGGGACTCTGGGGCCAACGTCCTGACTTTC.

The chain recombines TRBV29-1 with TRBJ2-7; TRBD1 matches at 8 bases. The CDR3 contains 12 residues. Per germline, CDR1 SQVTM and CDR2 ANQGSEA. V gave up 7 bases and J gave up 6 bases; unmatched junction bases: 8. As DNA, the CDR3 is TGCAGCGCCTTAGGACAGGGCGGCGAGCAGTACTTC. Amino acids: CSALGQGGEQYF.

This chain links TRBV28 with TRBJ1-5; no definite D call. Germline V lookup: CDR1 MDHEN, CDR2 SYDVKM. V was trimmed by 10 bases and J by 10 bases, leaving 17 bases between them. This CDR3 is built from 12 residues. The CDR3 DNA reads as TGTGCCACCAAATTAACTCCGGGACCCCAGCATTTT. It yields the protein CATKLTPGPQHF.

This chain uses TRBV2 with TRBJ2-4; 10 bases match TRBD1. Germline CDR1 SNHLY, CDR2 FYNNEI. This CDR3 comprises 13 residues. Unmatched junction bases numbered 5, after V lost 6 bases and J lost 9 bases. The CDR3 sequence: CASRRGDRGIQYF. The DNA for the CDR3 is TGTGCCAGCAGGAGGGGGGACAGGGGCATTCAGTACTTC.

Many counts were recorded for this clonotype. The gene calls are TRBV7-2 and TRBJ2-3; D gene ambiguous. The CDR3 loop spans 14 amino acids. Germline CDR1 SGHTA, CDR2 FQGNSA. Trimming removed 5 bases at V and 0 bases at J, with 9 bases between. The CDR3 region has the DNA TGTGCCAGCAGCACGTATTTAAGCACAGATACGCAGTATTTT. Translating gives CASSTYLSTDTQYF.

The table lists this clonotype with a few counts. The chain employs TRBV20-1 and TRBJ2-5, with 9 bases fitting TRBD2. J gave up 2 bases and V 6 bases, and 13 bases lay outside the gene matches. The germline CDR1 and CDR2 sequences are DFQATT and SNEGSKA (reference sequence). CDR3 length: 16 amino acids. For the CDR3, the DNA is TGCAGTGCCGGGGGGCGGGAGGGCCGAGGGCAAGAGACCCAGTACTTC. It translates to CSAGGREGRGQETQYF.

In its sample, this clonotype was seen many times. This chain connects TRBV28 to TRBJ1-3; D is undetermined. The CDR3 length is 14 residues. In germline, CDR1 is MDHEN, CDR2 SYDVKM. Deletions cut 3 bases from V and 1 base from J, with 7 bases between. The CDR3 region has the DNA TGTGCCAGCAGTTTTCAAAATTCTGGAAACACCATATATTTT. Its translation is CASSFQNSGNTIYF.

This clonotype has more than one count but fewer than ten. This sequence joins TRBV5-6 and TRBJ1-5; TRBD1 is a possible D gene (6 bases). V shed 0 bases and J shed 4 bases, with 8 bases lying between them. This CDR3 contains 14 residues. CDR1 SGHDT and CDR2 YYEEEE come from the germline V gene. Written as DNA, the CDR3 is TGTGCCAGCAGCTTGGGGGGGCCTAATCAGCCCCAGCATTTT. Translated, it gives CASSLGGPNQPQHF.

In this sample, this clonotype turned up many times. The J gene is TRBJ2-1, the V gene TRBV30; D uncertain. The CDR3 totals 11 residues. Trimming stripped 2 bases from V and 7 bases from J, with 6 bases between. The V gene's germline CDR1 is GTSNPN and CDR2 SVGIG (reference sequence). Here the CDR3 DNA reads TGTGCCTGGAGTATAGGGAATGAGCAGTTCTTC. This encodes CAWSIGNEQFF. The full variable domain, rest sourced from reference TRBV30 and TRBJ2-1, is SQTIHQWPATLVQPVGSPLSLECTVEGTSNPNLYWYRQAAGRGLQLLFYSVGIGQISSEVPQNLSASRPQDRQFILSSKKLLLSDSGFYLCAWSIGNEQFFGPGTRLTVL.